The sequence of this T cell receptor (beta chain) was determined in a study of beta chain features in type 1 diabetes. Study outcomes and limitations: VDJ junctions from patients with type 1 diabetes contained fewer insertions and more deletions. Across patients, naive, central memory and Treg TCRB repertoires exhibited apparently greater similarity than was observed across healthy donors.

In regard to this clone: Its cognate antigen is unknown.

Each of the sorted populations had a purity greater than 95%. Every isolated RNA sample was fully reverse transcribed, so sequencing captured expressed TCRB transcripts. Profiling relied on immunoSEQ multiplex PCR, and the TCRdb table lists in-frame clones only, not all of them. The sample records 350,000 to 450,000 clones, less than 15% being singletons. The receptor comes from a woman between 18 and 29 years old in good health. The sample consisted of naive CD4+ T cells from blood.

The DNA for the CDR3 is TGTGCCACCAGCAGAGGTGGTAGCGGGACAGATACGCAGTATTTT. This gives the protein CATSRGGSGTDTQYF. The chain couples TRBV15 to TRBJ2-3, with 7 bases that match TRBD2. Per germline, CDR1 LNHNV and CDR2 YYDKDF (reference sequence). This CDR3 comprises 15 residues. V was clipped by 1 base and J by 3 bases; unmatched bases: 4. Using reference TRBV15 and TRBJ2-3 for the parts outside the CDR3, the full variable domain is DAMVIQNPRYQVTQFGKPVTLSCSQTLNHNVMYWYQQKSSQAPKLLFHYYDKDFNNEADTPDNFQSRRPNTSFCFLDIRSPGLGDTAMYLCATSRGGSGTDTQYFGPGTRLTVL.